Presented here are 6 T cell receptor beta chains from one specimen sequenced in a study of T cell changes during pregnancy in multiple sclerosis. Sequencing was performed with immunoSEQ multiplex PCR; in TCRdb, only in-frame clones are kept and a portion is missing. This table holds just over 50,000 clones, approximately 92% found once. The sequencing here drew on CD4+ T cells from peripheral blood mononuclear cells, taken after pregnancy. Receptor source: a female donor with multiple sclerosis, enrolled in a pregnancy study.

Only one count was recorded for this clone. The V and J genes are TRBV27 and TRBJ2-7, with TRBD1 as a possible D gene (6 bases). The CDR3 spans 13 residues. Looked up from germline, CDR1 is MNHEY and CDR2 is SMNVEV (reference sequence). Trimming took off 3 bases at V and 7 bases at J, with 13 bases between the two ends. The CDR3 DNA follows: TGTGCCAGCAGTTTTATACAGGGACGGGAGCAGTACTTC. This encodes CASSFIQGREQYF.

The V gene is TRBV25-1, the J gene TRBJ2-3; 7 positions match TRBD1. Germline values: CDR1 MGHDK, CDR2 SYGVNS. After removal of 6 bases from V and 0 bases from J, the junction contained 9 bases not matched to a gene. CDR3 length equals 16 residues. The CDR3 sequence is CASSLHGTASTDTQYF. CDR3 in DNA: TGTGCCAGCAGCCTTCACGGGACAGCGAGCACAGATACGCAGTATTTT.

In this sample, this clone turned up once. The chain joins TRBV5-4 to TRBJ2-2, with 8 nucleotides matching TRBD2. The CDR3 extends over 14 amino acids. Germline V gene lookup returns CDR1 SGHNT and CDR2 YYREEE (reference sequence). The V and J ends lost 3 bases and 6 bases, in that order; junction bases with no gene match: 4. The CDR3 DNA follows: TGTGCCAGCAGCTCCGGGACTAGACCCGGGGAGCTGTTTTTT. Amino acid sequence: CASSSGTRPGELFF. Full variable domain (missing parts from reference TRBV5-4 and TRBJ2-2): ETGVTQSPTHLIKTRGQQVTLRCSSQSGHNTVSWYQQALGQGPQFIFQYYREEENGRGNFPPRFSGLQFPNYSSELNVNALELDDSALYLCASSSGTRPGELFFGEGSRLTVL.

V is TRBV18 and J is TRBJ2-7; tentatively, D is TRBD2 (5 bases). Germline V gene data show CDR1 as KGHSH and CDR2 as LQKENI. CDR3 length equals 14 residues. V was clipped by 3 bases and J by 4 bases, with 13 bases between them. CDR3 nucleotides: TGTGCCAGCTCACCCCTGGACTTAAGTTACGAGCAGTACTTC. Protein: CASSPLDLSYEQYF.

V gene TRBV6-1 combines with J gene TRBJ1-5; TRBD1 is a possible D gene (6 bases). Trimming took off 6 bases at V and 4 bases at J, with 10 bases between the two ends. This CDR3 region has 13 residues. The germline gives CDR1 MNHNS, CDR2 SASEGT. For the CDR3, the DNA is TGTGCCAGCAGCGGGACATATAATCAGCCCCAGCATTTT. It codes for CASSGTYNQPQHF.

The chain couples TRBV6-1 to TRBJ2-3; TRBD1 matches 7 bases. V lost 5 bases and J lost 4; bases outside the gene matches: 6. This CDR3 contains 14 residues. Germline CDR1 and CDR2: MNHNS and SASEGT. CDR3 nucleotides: TGTGCCAGCAGTAAACAGGGGCTAGCAGATACGCAGTATTTT. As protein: CASSKQGLADTQYF.